This record looks at one T cell receptor (beta chain) sequence and its context. Repertoires were generated with immunoSEQ multiplex PCR, while TCRdb's copy carries only in-frame clones and drops some. The sample carries over a million clones, approximately 78% recorded once. This specimen belongs to a study of shared clonotypes between healthy human individuals. The trim removed 3 bases at V and 9 bases at J, leaving 11 bases unmatched. Looked up from germline, CDR1 is SEHNR and CDR2 is FQNEAQ (reference sequence). This CDR3 is 15 amino acids long. The chain links TRBV7-9 to TRBJ2-1, with 7 bases matching TRBD2. Material: memory CD4+ T cells from PBMCs. Subset meaning: CD45RA-negative fraction. The source of this sequence is a man between 18 and 35 years old in good health. Some clones in this sample may be carry-over from other donors' samples. CDR3 bases: TGTGCCAGCAGCTTCCCGGGCGGCGGGAGTTTTGAGCAGTTCTTC. This gives the protein CASSFPGGGSFEQFF.